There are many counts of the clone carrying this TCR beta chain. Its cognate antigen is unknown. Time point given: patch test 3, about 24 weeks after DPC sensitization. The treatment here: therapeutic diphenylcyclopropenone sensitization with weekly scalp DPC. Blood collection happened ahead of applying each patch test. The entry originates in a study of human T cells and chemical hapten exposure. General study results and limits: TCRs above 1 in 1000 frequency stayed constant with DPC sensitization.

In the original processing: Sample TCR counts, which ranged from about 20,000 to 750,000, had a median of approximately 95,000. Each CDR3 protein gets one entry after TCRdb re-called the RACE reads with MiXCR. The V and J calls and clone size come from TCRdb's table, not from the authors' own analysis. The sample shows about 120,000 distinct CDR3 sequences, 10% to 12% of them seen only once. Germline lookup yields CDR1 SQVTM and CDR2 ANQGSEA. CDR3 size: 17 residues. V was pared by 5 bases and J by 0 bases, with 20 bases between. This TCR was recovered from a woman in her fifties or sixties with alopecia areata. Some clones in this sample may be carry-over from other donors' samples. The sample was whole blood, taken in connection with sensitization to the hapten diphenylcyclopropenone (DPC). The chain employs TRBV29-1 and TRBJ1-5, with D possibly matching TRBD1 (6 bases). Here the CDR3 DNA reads TGCAGCGTTCGCGTTGGGACAACCACTGATAGCAATCAGCCCCAGCATTTT. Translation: CSVRVGTTTDSNQPQHF.